This T cell receptor beta chain was sequenced during a study of spatial heterogeneity in lung cancer. A single record per CDR3 protein comes from TCRdb applying MiXCR to the 5' RACE reads. The sample includes approximately 11,000 distinct CDR3 sequences, 6.2% of them seen just once. This clonotype was found many times. Because this beta chain is a stray read in a library intended to capture alpha chains, its abundance should not be given much weight. Germline loops: CDR1 DFQATT, CDR2 SNEGSKA (reference sequence). The CDR3 loop spans 13 amino acids. The V and J ends lost 3 bases and 7 bases respectively, with 10 bases between them. Time point: sample taken at primary tumor resection. Whole RNA from tumor, nontumor lung or frozen PBMC was sequenced unsorted. The donors were about 72 patients with non-small cell lung cancer that was early-stage and untreated.

The receptor was isolated from a male donor with early-stage non-small cell lung cancer. The chain employs TRBV20-1 and TRBJ1-6; D is uncertain. Sequencing was performed on normal lung tissue next to the tumor, taken at surgery. The CDR3 sequence: CSARVGPNSPLHF. In DNA form, the CDR3 reads TGCAGTGCTAGGGTTGGGCCCAATTCACCCCTCCACTTT.